This T cell receptor beta chain came from a study of blood T cells in healthy people across ages. Using a J-beta primer mix together with a sample-barcoded 5' primer, a second PCR was run for roughly 6 to 11 cycles. Each cDNA molecule was tagged by a template-switch adaptor with 12 random nucleotides. A single record per CDR3 protein comes from TCRdb applying MiXCR to the 5' RACE reads. Among hundreds of thousands of distinct CDR3 sequences, more than 45% were seen once, and the ten largest hold less than 15%. Every sample had a minimum of 6.5 million PBMCs isolated. About this clonotype itself: Its specificity is unknown.

The V gene's germline CDR1 is LGHDT and CDR2 YNNKEL (reference sequence). This CDR3 is 15 amino acids long. Trimming took 0 bases from V and 12 from J; bases not matched to a gene: 13. General study results and limits: The unsorted PBMCs prevented any conclusive comparison of naive versus antigen-experienced cells. Estimates of diversity drawn from one million T cells were considered underestimates.

This TCR came from a woman at least 80 years old in good health. The rearrangement links TRBV3-1 to TRBJ2-7; TRBD1 matches at 8 bases. The sequencing input was blood. CDR3 amino acids: CASSQDAGQGGRLYF. For the CDR3, the DNA is TGTGCCAGCAGCCAAGATGCTGGACAGGGCGGTCGTCTGTACTTC.